The next 22 T cell receptor beta chains were all read from a single sample in a study of CD8 T cells in Susac syndrome. The authors reverse transcribed 0.5 to 1 ug RNA with random hexamers. TCRdb re-derived calls from the immunoSEQ multiplex PCR reads in MiXCR, one entry per CDR3 protein. Of about 240,000 distinct CDR3 sequences detected, less than 96% appear once; the ten largest clones hold less than 0.11%. Input material: CD4+ T cells from PBMCs. The receptors originated from a human donor with Susac syndrome.

V and J are TRBV9 and TRBJ1-2; unclear D gene. The CDR3 runs 12 residues. V gave up 2 bases and J gave up 8 bases, with 10 bases separating them. Looked up from germline, CDR1 is SGDLS and CDR2 is YYNGEE. The CDR3 loop reads CASSVEGTGYTF. CDR3 nucleotide sequence: TGTGCCAGCAGCGTTGAGGGAACGGGCTACACCTTC.

This chain joins TRBV3-1 and TRBJ1-2; D is ambiguous. V shed 4 bases and J shed 4 bases, with 10 bases lying between them. From germline, CDR1 is LGHDT and CDR2 YNNKEL (reference sequence). The CDR3 has 13 amino acids. The CDR3 reads CASSPSGSYGYTF. The CDR3 DNA is TGTGCCAGCAGCCCTTCGGGGTCCTATGGCTACACCTTC. The complete variable domain, with remaining parts taken from reference TRBV3-1 and TRBJ1-2, reads DTAVSQTPKYLVTQMGNDKSIKCEQNLGHDTMYWYKQDSKKFLKIMFSYNNKELIINETVPNRFSPKSPDKAHLNLHINSLELGDSAVYFCASSPSGSYGYTFGSGTRLTVV.

The chain uses TRBV4-1 and TRBJ2-7; 8 positions agree with TRBD1. The CDR3 spans 15 residues. The junction had 8 bases not matched to a gene; V was cut back by 3 bases and J by 4 bases. The germline gives CDR1 MGHRA, CDR2 YSYEKL. CDR3: CASSHGLTGGYEQYF. DNA of the CDR3: TGCGCCAGCAGCCACGGACTAACAGGGGGGTACGAGCAGTACTTC.

The genes are TRBV20-1 and TRBJ1-2; TRBD1 might be the D (6 bases). This CDR3 region has 14 residues. Trimming left V 7 bases short and J 3 bases short, with 18 bases between. Germline CDR1 DFQATT, CDR2 SNEGSKA (reference sequence). DNA for the CDR3: TGCAGTGTAATTGGGACACCAGGGGACTATGGCTACACCTTC. Its translation is CSVIGTPGDYGYTF.

V gene TRBV3-1 combines with J gene TRBJ1-2, with 11 bases fitting TRBD1. The CDR3 is 12 amino acids. V gave up 5 bases and J gave up 11 bases; unmatched junction bases: 4. Germline CDR1 LGHDT, CDR2 YNNKEL (reference sequence). The CDR3 nucleotides are TGTGCCAGCAGCGCTCGGGACAGGGGGTACACCTTC. Its translation is CASSARDRGYTF.

The chain is built from TRBV2 and TRBJ2-1; 7 bases map to TRBD2. CDR1 is SNHLY, CDR2 FYNNEI, per germline. The CDR3 runs 15 residues. The junction had 11 bases not matched to a gene; V was cut back by 8 bases and J by 4 bases. The CDR3 region has the DNA TGTGCCAGCGGGACTACGGAGGGATGGTACAATGAGCAGTTCTTC. Translating it yields CASGTTEGWYNEQFF.

V gene TRBV9 combines with J gene TRBJ2-3; D might be TRBD2 (6 bases). The CDR3 has 14 residues. V gave up 2 bases and J gave up 5 bases, with 12 bases separating them. Germline V CDR1 and CDR2: SGDLS, YYNGEE. Here the CDR3 reads CASSVNRGEDTQYF. Written as DNA, the CDR3 is TGTGCCAGCAGCGTGAACCGCGGGGAAGATACGCAGTATTTT.

The V gene is TRBV20-1, the J gene TRBJ1-5, with a tentative D call TRBD1 (6 bases). Trimming cost V 0 bases and J 5 bases, with 14 bases left between them. The V gene's germline CDR1 is DFQATT and CDR2 SNEGSKA (reference sequence). The CDR3 covers 15 residues. Here the CDR3 DNA reads TGCAGTGCTAGAGATGGACAGCTTCGGGATCAGCCCCAGCATTTT. Translation: CSARDGQLRDQPQHF.

The chain combines TRBV7-9 with TRBJ1-1; 9 bases map to TRBD1. This CDR3 has 14 residues. Looked up from germline, CDR1 is SEHNR and CDR2 is FQNEAQ (reference sequence). J was trimmed by 6 bases and V by 5 bases; bases with no gene match: 7. The CDR3 reads CASSLGQGTSEAFF. CDR3 in DNA: TGTGCCAGCAGCCTTGGACAGGGGACTTCTGAAGCTTTCTTT.

This clonotype was seen more than once but under ten times. This chain links TRBV25-1 with TRBJ2-7; 10 nucleotides align to TRBD1. Germline V lookup: CDR1 MGHDK, CDR2 SYGVNS. With 8 bases clipped from V and 3 bases from J, the junction kept 7 bases outside the gene matches. This CDR3 is 14 amino acids long. This CDR3 reads CASSPGTGVYEQYF. Here the CDR3 DNA reads TGTGCCAGCTCCCCGGGGACAGGGGTCTACGAGCAGTACTTC.

This clonotype was observed a single time. V is TRBV21-1 and J is TRBJ1-5; the table's D gene call, TRBD1, was not cross checked with the DNA. TRBV21-1 is termed a pseudogene. The CDR3 totals 16 residues. Here the CDR3 reads CASSKNPFRSNQPQHF. The CDR3 region has the DNA TGTGCCAGCAGCAAAAACCCCTTTAGGAGCAATCAGCCCCAGCATTTT.

The J gene is TRBJ1-1, the V gene TRBV11-2; D is possibly TRBD1 (6 bases). Trimming pared 7 bases from V and 7 bases from J, leaving 16 bases between. Germline-derived CDR1 and CDR2 are SGHAT and FQNNGV. The CDR3 extends over 13 amino acids. CDR3 loop: CASNPGRTDEAFF. As DNA, the CDR3 is TGTGCCAGCAACCCCGGGAGGACAGATGAAGCTTTCTTT.

The chain combines TRBV30 with TRBJ2-7; TRBD1 is a possible D gene (5 bases). Germline V gives CDR1 GTSNPN, CDR2 SVGIG (reference sequence). With 4 bases removed from V and 4 bases from J, the gap between germline ends came to 20 bases. There are 15 residues in the CDR3. This CDR3 reads CAWKESKGITYEQYF. CDR3 in DNA: TGTGCCTGGAAAGAATCAAAGGGGATCACATACGAGCAGTACTTC.

In this sample, this clonotype turned up a few times. This rearrangement joins TRBV3-1 to TRBJ1-5, with D unclear. This CDR3 has 13 amino acids. Germline loops: CDR1 LGHDT, CDR2 YNNKEL (reference sequence). Trimming pared 3 bases from V and 4 bases from J, leaving 7 bases between. CDR3 bases: TGTGCCAGCAGCCACTCTTCGAATCAGCCCCAGCATTTT. Protein product: CASSHSSNQPQHF. The entire variable domain, with the rest obtained from reference TRBV3-1 and TRBJ1-5, is as follows: DTAVSQTPKYLVTQMGNDKSIKCEQNLGHDTMYWYKQDSKKFLKIMFSYNNKELIINETVPNRFSPKSPDKAHLNLHINSLELGDSAVYFCASSHSSNQPQHFGDGTRLSIL.

The CDR3: CASSGDTSEQYF. The CDR3 DNA reads as TGTGCCAGCTCCGGTGACACTAGCGAGCAGTACTTC. The chain has TRBV6-5 and TRBJ2-7, with TRBD2 as a possible D gene (5 bases). V lost 8 bases, J lost 6 bases, and 14 bases lay in between. Germline CDR1 MNHEY, CDR2 SVGAGI. CDR3 length equals 12 residues.

The J gene is TRBJ1-1, the V gene TRBV11-2, with unresolved D. Germline values: CDR1 SGHAT, CDR2 FQNNGV. The CDR3 runs 15 residues. Between the trimmed V and J ends, which lost 4 bases and 4 bases, there was a span of 16 bases. CDR3 loop: CASSSGAFPGTEAFF. CDR3 nucleotide sequence: TGTGCCAGCAGCTCGGGAGCATTCCCGGGCACTGAAGCTTTCTTT.

The gene calls are TRBV2 and TRBJ2-2; the match to TRBD1 covers 8 bases. Per the germline V gene, CDR1 is SNHLY and CDR2 is FYNNEI. V was clipped by 6 bases and J by 5 bases; unmatched bases: 8. The CDR3 has 15 residues. CDR3 in amino acids: CASRPGTGETGELFF. The CDR3 region has the DNA TGTGCCAGCAGGCCCGGGACAGGAGAGACCGGGGAGCTGTTTTTT.

V is TRBV19 and J is TRBJ1-5; D is unclear. The ends were cut back, 4 bases at V and 0 bases at J, with 13 bases in the middle. The CDR3 is 16 amino acids. Germline lookup yields CDR1 LNHDA and CDR2 SQIVND (reference sequence). CDR3 in amino acids: CASSTSWENSNQPQHF. The CDR3 region has the DNA TGTGCCAGTAGTACCTCGTGGGAGAATAGCAATCAGCCCCAGCATTTT.

The rearrangement links TRBV20-1 to TRBJ2-1; 10 nucleotides line up with TRBD2. The CDR3 loop spans 16 amino acids. V shed 7 bases and J 0 bases; nucleotides not matched to a gene: 9. CDR1 and CDR2 from the germline V gene are DFQATT and SNEGSKA (reference sequence). For the CDR3, the DNA is TGCAGTGTCATGACTAGCGGGTGGTACTCCTACAATGAGCAGTTCTTC. Its translation is CSVMTSGWYSYNEQFF.

The V call is TRBV6-1, the J call TRBJ2-2, with D tentatively TRBD1 (6 bases). CDR1 is MNHNS and CDR2 is SASEGT in the germline V gene. V lost 6 bases and J lost 5, with 13 bases in between. There are 14 residues in the CDR3. In nucleotides, the CDR3 is TGTGCCAGCAGCCCCACAGGGTTTACCGGGGAGCTGTTTTTT. The encoded protein is CASSPTGFTGELFF.

The gene calls are TRBV30 and TRBJ2-5, with TRBD1 matching over 7 bases. The junction had 9 bases not matched to a gene; V was cut back by 1 base and J by 4 bases. Germline V gene sequence: CDR1 GTSNPN, CDR2 SVGIG (reference sequence). This CDR3 spans 15 amino acids. In nucleotides, the CDR3 is TGTGCCTGGAGTGGGGACAGACCTTTGGGAGAGACCCAGTACTTC. It yields the protein CAWSGDRPLGETQYF. The full variable domain, rest sourced from reference TRBV30 and TRBJ2-5, is SQTIHQWPATLVQPVGSPLSLECTVEGTSNPNLYWYRQAAGRGLQLLFYSVGIGQISSEVPQNLSASRPQDRQFILSSKKLLLSDSGFYLCAWSGDRPLGETQYFGPGTRLLVL.

The chain is built from TRBV3-1 and TRBJ1-1, with 7 nucleotides matching TRBD1. The CDR3 loop spans 14 amino acids. Germline trimming cut 5 bases from V and 4 bases from J; bases unmatched to any gene: 7. The germline CDR1 and CDR2 sequences are LGHDT and YNNKEL (reference sequence). The CDR3 region has the DNA TGTGCCAGCAGCTCCGGGACAGAGGGCACTGAAGCTTTCTTT. This gives the protein CASSSGTEGTEAFF.